A single sample gave rise to the 30 T cell receptor beta chains below, sequenced in a study of blood T cells in healthy people across ages. Sample-barcoded 5' priming and a J-beta primer mix drove a second PCR of about 7 to 11 cycles. TCRdb re-analysed the 5' RACE reads in MiXCR, keeping a single row per CDR3 protein. The sample carries about 640,000 distinct CDR3 sequences, roughly 53% recorded once. Sequences were obtained from blood. All receptors derive from a man between 60 and 70 years old in good health.

This clonotype was picked up many times. The rearrangement uses TRBV12-3 or TRBV12-4 and TRBJ1-6, with 7 positions matching TRBD1. CDR3 size: 16 residues. J gave up 10 bases and V 5 bases, and 14 bases lay outside the gene matches. The chain's CDR3 is CASSPGTVALGSPLHF. CDR3 coding DNA: TGTGCCAGCAGTCCCGGGACAGTGGCCCTGGGCTCACCCCTCCACTTT.

This clonotype has more than one count but fewer than ten. The rearrangement links TRBV2 to TRBJ1-2; D is undetermined. V lost 1 base to trimming and J lost 6 bases, with 6 bases between them. Germline V gene data show CDR1 as SNHLY and CDR2 as FYNNEI. The CDR3 has 12 residues. The DNA of the CDR3 is TGTGCCAGCAGTGAAGTGAGGGATGGCTACACCTTC. It specifies CASSEVRDGYTF.

The chain couples TRBV20-1 to TRBJ2-3; 11 bases fit TRBD2. CDR1 is DFQATT, CDR2 SNEGSKA, per germline (reference sequence). The CDR3 spans 15 residues. V shed 1 base, J shed 3 bases, and the junction held 3 bases outside the gene matches. Here the CDR3 DNA reads TGCAGTGCTAGAGCACTAGCGGGAGAAACAGATACGCAGTATTTT. It yields the protein CSARALAGETDTQYF.

The chain joins TRBV29-1 to TRBJ1-2; 12 positions agree with TRBD1. Germline V gene data show CDR1 as SQVTM and CDR2 as ANQGSEA. The CDR3 consists of 16 residues. The J segment lost 2 bases and the V segment lost 4 bases, leaving 8 bases of the junction unmatched. CDR3 amino acids: CSVVWDRGLVNYGYTF. CDR3 sequence (DNA): TGCAGCGTTGTCTGGGACAGGGGGCTTGTCAACTATGGCTACACCTTC.

The rearrangement links TRBV27 to TRBJ2-3; D is possibly TRBD2 (6 bases). The V end lost 6 bases, the J end lost 0 bases, and 16 bases lay between the germline ends. The CDR3 is 16 residues long. Per germline, CDR1 MNHEY and CDR2 SMNVEV (reference sequence). The CDR3: CASRLSSGLSTDTQYF. CDR3 coding DNA: TGTGCCAGCAGGCTATCCAGCGGGCTAAGCACAGATACGCAGTATTTT.

This clonotype has only a few counts. The chain couples TRBV19 to TRBJ2-1; D perhaps matches TRBD1 (6 bases). Germline V gene sequence: CDR1 LNHDA, CDR2 SQIVND (reference sequence). V was cut by 3 bases and J by 0 bases, with 9 bases left in between. The length of the CDR3 is 15 residues. The CDR3 sequence: CASSIVRGSYNEQFF. The CDR3 DNA reads as TGTGCCAGTAGTATTGTCAGGGGCTCCTACAATGAGCAGTTCTTC. The full variable domain, in which reference TRBV19 and TRBJ2-1 provide the parts outside the CDR3, is DGGITQSPKYLFRKEGQNVTLSCEQNLNHDAMYWYRQDPGQGLRLIYYSQIVNDFQKGDIAEGYSVSREKKESFPLTVTSAQKNPTAFYLCASSIVRGSYNEQFFGPGTRLTVL.

As for this clonotype: Compared with germline, one end of the junction differs, possibly owing to a read error. The V and J genes are TRBV29-1 and TRBJ2-1, with D unclear. The germline CDR1 and CDR2 sequences are SQVTM and ANQGSEA. The CDR3 covers 12 residues. The DNA of the CDR3 is TGCGGCGTTGCCATCGGTAACAATGAGCAGTTCTTC. Its translation: CGVAIGNNEQFF.

This chain connects TRBV2 to TRBJ2-5, with D perhaps TRBD1 (6 bases). This CDR3 has 14 residues. V was cut by 6 bases and J by 0 bases, with 11 bases left in between. From germline, CDR1 is SNHLY and CDR2 FYNNEI. The CDR3, as DNA: TGTGCCAGCAGCGGACAGCTGTACCAAGAGACCCAGTACTTC. Its protein is CASSGQLYQETQYF.

The J gene is TRBJ1-4, the V gene TRBV7-2; the match to TRBD1 covers 7 bases. CDR3 length: 15 amino acids. V dropped 5 bases and J dropped 7; count of bases not matched to a gene: 10. CDR1 SGHTA and CDR2 FQGNSA come from the germline V gene. CDR3 sequence: CASSANSGGGEKLFF. The CDR3 bases are TGTGCCAGCAGCGCCAATTCAGGGGGAGGTGAAAAACTGTTTTTT. Full variable domain (rest looked up from reference TRBV7-2 and TRBJ1-4): GAGVSQSPSNKVTEKGKDVELRCDPISGHTALYWYRQSLGQGLEFLIYFQGNSAPDKSGLPSDRFSAERTGGSVSTLTIQRTQQEDSAVYLCASSANSGGGEKLFFGSGTQLSVL.

The chain links TRBV12-3 or TRBV12-4 to TRBJ2-3; 7 bases are a match to TRBD2. The CDR3 consists of 14 residues. V lost 4 bases to trimming and J lost 4 bases; unmatched junction nucleotides: 5. The CDR3 coding sequence is TGTGCCAGCAGTTGGAGCGGGGCGTCAGATACGCAGTATTTT. Amino acid sequence: CASSWSGASDTQYF.

The chain is built from TRBV2 and TRBJ1-5; D is ambiguous. Germline V lookup: CDR1 SNHLY, CDR2 FYNNEI. Trimming cost V 7 bases and J 3 bases, with 13 bases left between them. The CDR3 extends over 14 amino acids. The CDR3 bases are TGTGCCAGCATGCCCACTGGCCCCAATCAGCCCCAGCATTTT. Protein: CASMPTGPNQPQHF.

V and J are TRBV2 and TRBJ2-5; D is uncertain. Germline V CDR1 and CDR2: SNHLY, FYNNEI. Between the trimmed V and J ends, which lost 8 bases and 2 bases, there was a span of 6 bases. The CDR3 sequence is 11 residues long. The CDR3 loop reads CASVLQETQYF. The CDR3 region has the DNA TGTGCCAGCGTTCTGCAAGAGACCCAGTACTTC. The full variable domain, completed using reference TRBV2 and TRBJ2-5, is EPEVTQTPSHQVTQMGQEVILRCVPISNHLYFYWYRQILGQKVEFLVSFYNNEISEKSEIFDDQFSVERPDGSNFTLKIRSTKLEDSAMYFCASVLQETQYFGPGTRLLVL.

This clonotype was detected a few times. The chain recombines TRBV20-1 with TRBJ2-1; 9 bases map to TRBD2. In germline, CDR1 is DFQATT, CDR2 SNEGSKA (reference sequence). The CDR3 has 14 residues. V shed 6 bases and J 5 bases; nucleotides not matched to a gene: 8. This CDR3 reads CSATGTSPHNEQFF. In DNA form, the CDR3 reads TGCAGTGCCACCGGGACTAGCCCCCACAATGAGCAGTTCTTC.

This sequence joins TRBV2 and TRBJ1-5; no clear D gene. The CDR3 is made up of 15 amino acids. Looked up from germline, CDR1 is SNHLY and CDR2 is FYNNEI. V shed 2 bases and J shed 4 bases, with 12 bases lying between them. The CDR3, as DNA: TGTGCCAGCAGTGAAAGGGAGTTTGGGAATCAGCCCCAGCATTTT. It translates to CASSEREFGNQPQHF.

This chain links TRBV12-3 or TRBV12-4 with TRBJ2-7, with 9 bases matching TRBD2. V was clipped by 1 base and J by 2 bases; unmatched bases: 3. The CDR3 has 15 residues. The DNA for the CDR3 is TGTGCCAGCAGTTTAGGCGGGGGGGCGCCCTACGAGCAGTACTTC. It translates to CASSLGGGAPYEQYF.

This chain uses TRBV12-3 or TRBV12-4 with TRBJ2-2; D possibly uses TRBD1 or TRBD2 (6 bases each). The CDR3 extends over 14 amino acids. Trimming took off 3 bases at V and 6 bases at J, with 11 bases between the two ends. The CDR3 spells CASSLGGPAGELFF. CDR3 DNA sequence: TGTGCCAGCAGTTTGGGGGGCCCTGCCGGGGAGCTGTTTTTT.

This clonotype was counted once. The rearrangement uses TRBV3-1 and TRBJ1-2; 9 bases match TRBD1. CDR3 length equals 15 residues. Germline lookup yields CDR1 LGHDT and CDR2 YNNKEL (reference sequence). Trimming cost V 3 bases and J 2 bases; bases outside gene matches: 4. This CDR3 reads CASSQETGGNYGYTF. Here the CDR3 DNA reads TGTGCCAGCAGCCAGGAAACAGGGGGCAACTATGGCTACACCTTC.

J is TRBJ2-3 and V is TRBV29-1, with TRBD1 matching over 8 bases. Trimming at V came to 4 bases and at J to 3 bases, leaving 12 bases not matched to a gene. The CDR3 extends over 16 amino acids. From germline, CDR1 is SQVTM and CDR2 ANQGSEA. For the CDR3, the DNA is TGCAGCGTTGTACCTATTGGAGGACAGGGAACAGATACGCAGTATTTT. As protein: CSVVPIGGQGTDTQYF.

There are a few counts of this clonotype. The J gene is TRBJ1-6, the V gene TRBV10-3; 9 bases match TRBD1. Germline values: CDR1 ENHRY, CDR2 SYGVKD. This CDR3 contains 15 residues. V dropped 3 bases and J dropped 6; count of bases not matched to a gene: 3. The chain's CDR3 is CAISDGTGTNSPLHF. The DNA for the CDR3 is TGTGCCATCAGTGACGGGACAGGGACTAATTCACCCCTCCACTTT.

The CDR3 is CASSPWGGPTDTQYF. Written as DNA, the CDR3 is TGCGCCAGCAGCCCCTGGGGGGGCCCCACAGATACGCAGTATTTT. The chain is built from TRBV5-1 and TRBJ2-3; D possibly corresponds to TRBD2 (7 bases). The germline gives CDR1 SGHRS, CDR2 YFSETQ. The V end lost 4 bases, the J end lost 2 bases, and 14 bases lay between the germline ends. The CDR3 runs 15 residues.

This clonotype was seen more than once but under ten times. The chain has TRBV5-1 and TRBJ2-7; no clear D gene. CDR3 length equals 14 residues. V was shortened by 0 bases and J by 0 bases, with 7 bases between the two germline ends. Germline V gene data show CDR1 as SGHRS and CDR2 as YFSETQ. CDR3 sequence: CASSLEVASYEQYF. The CDR3 DNA reads TGCGCCAGCAGCTTGGAGGTGGCCTCCTACGAGCAGTACTTC. The complete variable domain, with remaining parts taken from reference TRBV5-1 and TRBJ2-7, reads KAGVTQTPRYLIKTRGQQVTLSCSPISGHRSVSWYQQTPGQGLQFLFEYFSETQRNKGNFPGRFSGRQFSNSRSEMNVSTLELGDSALYLCASSLEVASYEQYFGPGTRLTVT.

The chain employs TRBV10-3 and TRBJ1-1; D not certain. Germline loops: CDR1 ENHRY, CDR2 SYGVKD. The CDR3 loop spans 13 amino acids. With 5 bases removed from V and 4 bases from J, the gap between germline ends came to 11 bases. The CDR3 DNA sequence: TGTGCCATCAGTTCACGCCTCGTCACTGAAGCTTTCTTT. Its protein product is CAISSRLVTEAFF.

The chain recombines TRBV5-1 with TRBJ2-3, with D unclear. Looked up from germline, CDR1 is SGHRS and CDR2 is YFSETQ. There are 13 residues in the CDR3. Trimming left V 8 bases short and J 2 bases short, with 12 bases between. The CDR3: CASRTELTDTQYF. The CDR3, as DNA: TGCGCCAGTCGGACGGAGCTCACAGATACGCAGTATTTT. The whole variable domain, remainder taken from reference TRBV5-1 and TRBJ2-3, is KAGVTQTPRYLIKTRGQQVTLSCSPISGHRSVSWYQQTPGQGLQFLFEYFSETQRNKGNFPGRFSGRQFSNSRSEMNVSTLELGDSALYLCASRTELTDTQYFGPGTRLTVL.

J is TRBJ2-2 and V is TRBV20-1; D is possibly TRBD2 (6 bases). V shed 0 bases and J shed 6 bases, with 14 bases lying between them. The V gene's germline CDR1 is DFQATT and CDR2 SNEGSKA (reference sequence). The CDR3 length is 15 residues. CDR3 loop: CSARDQPSAAGELFF. The DNA for the CDR3 is TGCAGTGCTAGAGATCAGCCTAGCGCCGCCGGGGAGCTGTTTTTT.

The sample holds a few counts of this clonotype. The chain has TRBV12-3 or TRBV12-4 and TRBJ1-2; tentatively, D is TRBD1 (6 bases). V was trimmed by 3 bases and J by 10 bases, leaving 12 bases between them. This CDR3 is built from 12 residues. CDR3 amino acids: CASSFDRPNYTF. CDR3 in DNA: TGTGCCAGCAGTTTTGACAGGCCCAACTACACCTTC.

The genes are TRBV20-1 and TRBJ2-1; D might be TRBD2 (5 bases). CDR1 and CDR2 (germline): DFQATT, SNEGSKA (reference sequence). The CDR3 has 14 residues. Between the trimmed V and J ends, which lost 0 bases and 6 bases, there was a span of 12 bases. The CDR3 spells CSAREGAGVNEQFF. As DNA, the CDR3 is TGCAGTGCTAGAGAGGGAGCTGGGGTCAATGAGCAGTTCTTC.

The rearrangement uses TRBV6-6 and TRBJ2-3, with TRBD1 as a possible D gene (5 bases). The CDR3 totals 11 residues. V was cut by 8 bases and J by 11 bases, with 14 bases left in between. Germline V gene data show CDR1 as MNHNY and CDR2 as SVGAGI (reference sequence). This chain's CDR3 is CASGADYGQYF. The CDR3 region has the DNA TGTGCCAGCGGGGCGGATTATGGGCAGTATTTT.

The rearrangement joins TRBV5-1 to TRBJ2-5, with 9 positions matching TRBD1. The CDR3 sequence is 16 residues long. CDR1 SGHRS and CDR2 YFSETQ come from the germline V gene. V shed 5 bases and J 2 bases; nucleotides not matched to a gene: 10. CDR3 residues: CASRTGDRGWQETQYF. The CDR3 region has the DNA TGCGCCAGCAGAACCGGAGACAGGGGGTGGCAAGAGACCCAGTACTTC.

The chain recombines TRBV25-1 with TRBJ1-4; 10 bases are shared with TRBD1. The germline CDR1 and CDR2 sequences are MGHDK and SYGVNS. V dropped 1 base and J dropped 8; count of bases not matched to a gene: 7. The CDR3 sequence is 16 residues long. In nucleotides, the CDR3 is TGTGCCAGCAGTGAATCTTCGACAGGGGGCGGCGAAAAACTGTTTTTT. This gives the protein CASSESSTGGGEKLFF.

This rearrangement joins TRBV15 to TRBJ2-2, with 14 nucleotides matching TRBD2. Germline V gene sequence: CDR1 LNHNV, CDR2 YYDKDF (reference sequence). There are 17 residues in the CDR3. V shed 0 bases, J shed 6 bases, and the junction held 3 bases outside the gene matches. CDR3 protein: CATSRDVTSGGAGELFF. The DNA of the CDR3 is TGTGCCACCAGCAGAGATGTGACTAGCGGGGGGGCCGGGGAGCTGTTTTTT.